This T cell receptor (beta chain) was recovered during a study of cytomegalovirus exposure and HLA in healthy donors. PCR primers comprised 60 Vbeta and 13 Jbeta primers. Libraries were prepared by immunoSEQ multiplex PCR; TCRdb keeps only in-frame clonotypes and omits some of them. The table has about 120,000 clones, approximately 72% seen once; the top ten hold approximately 28%. V was clipped by 8 bases and J by 5 bases, with 15 bases between them. Germline V gene data show CDR1 as ENHRY and CDR2 as SYGVKD. CDR3 size: 13 residues. This sequence was found in a man between 60 and 70 years old in good health and CMV-seropositive. The sample consisted of PBMCs. The V gene is TRBV10-3, the J gene TRBJ1-1, with D unclear. The CDR3 DNA follows: TGTGCCATCGCAAAGGAGGGAGGGACTGAAGCTTTCTTT. It encodes CAIAKEGGTEAFF.